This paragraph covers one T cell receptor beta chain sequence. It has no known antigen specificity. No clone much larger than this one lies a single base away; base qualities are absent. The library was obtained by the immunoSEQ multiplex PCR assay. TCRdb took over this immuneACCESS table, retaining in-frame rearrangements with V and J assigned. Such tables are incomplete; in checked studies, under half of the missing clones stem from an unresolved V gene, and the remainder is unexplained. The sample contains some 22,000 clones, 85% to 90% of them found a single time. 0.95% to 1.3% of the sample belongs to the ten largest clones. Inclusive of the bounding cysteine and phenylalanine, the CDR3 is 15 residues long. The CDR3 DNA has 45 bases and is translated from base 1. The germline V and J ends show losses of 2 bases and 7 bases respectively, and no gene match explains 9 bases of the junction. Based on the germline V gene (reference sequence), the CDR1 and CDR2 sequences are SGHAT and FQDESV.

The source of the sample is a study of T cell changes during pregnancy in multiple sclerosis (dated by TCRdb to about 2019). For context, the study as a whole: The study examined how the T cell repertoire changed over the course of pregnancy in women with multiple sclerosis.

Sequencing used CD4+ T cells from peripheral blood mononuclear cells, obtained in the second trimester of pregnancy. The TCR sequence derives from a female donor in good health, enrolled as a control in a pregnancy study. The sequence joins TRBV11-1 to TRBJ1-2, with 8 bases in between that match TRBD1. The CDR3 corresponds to CASSLTGQGGSGYTF. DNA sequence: TGTGCCAGCAGCTTAACCGGACAGGGAGGGTCTGGCTACACCTTC.